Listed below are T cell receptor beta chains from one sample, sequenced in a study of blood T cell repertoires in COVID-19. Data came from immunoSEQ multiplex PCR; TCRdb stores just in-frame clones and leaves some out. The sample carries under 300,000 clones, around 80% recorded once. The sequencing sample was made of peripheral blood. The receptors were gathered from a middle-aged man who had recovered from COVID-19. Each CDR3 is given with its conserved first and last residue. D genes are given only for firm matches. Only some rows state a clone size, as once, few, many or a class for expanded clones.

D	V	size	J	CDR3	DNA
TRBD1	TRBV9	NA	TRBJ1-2	CASSGSGRDRVYGYTF	TGTGCCAGCAGCGGGTCCGGCCGGGACAGGGTCTATGGCTACACCTTC
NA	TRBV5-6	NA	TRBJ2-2	CASSFRAGELFF	TGTGCCAGCAGCTTCCGGGCCGGGGAGCTGTTTTTT
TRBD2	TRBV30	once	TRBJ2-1	CAWSVQLAGGNEQFF	TGTGCCTGGAGTGTACAGCTAGCGGGGGGAAATGAGCAGTTCTTC
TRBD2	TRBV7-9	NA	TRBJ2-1	CASSSGTSGSYNEQFF	TGTGCCAGCAGCTCCGGGACTAGCGGTTCCTACAATGAGCAGTTCTTC
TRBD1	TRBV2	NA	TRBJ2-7	CASRNTGGEQYF	TGTGCCAGCAGAAACACAGGGGGCGAGCAGTACTTC
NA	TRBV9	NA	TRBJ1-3	CASSQQGGSGNTIYF	TGTGCCAGCAGCCAGCAAGGGGGCTCTGGAAACACCATATATTTT
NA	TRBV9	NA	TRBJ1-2	CASSPGPGDGYTF	TGTGCCAGCAGCCCCGGGCCAGGGGATGGCTACACCTTC
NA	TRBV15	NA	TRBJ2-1	CATRPQGGGEQFF	TGTGCCACGAGGCCGCAGGGGGGCGGTGAGCAGTTCTTC
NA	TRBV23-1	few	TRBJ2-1	CASTPLYNEQFF	TGCGCCAGCACTCCCCTTTACAATGAGCAGTTCTTC
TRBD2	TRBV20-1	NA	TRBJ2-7	CSARSSGRRHF	TGCAGTGCTAGGTCCAGCGGGAGGAGGCACTTC
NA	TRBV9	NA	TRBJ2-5	CASSVRDFQETQYF	TGTGCCAGCAGCGTGCGGGACTTCCAAGAGACCCAGTACTTC
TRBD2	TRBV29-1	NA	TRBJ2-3	CSTRGGPISTDTQYF	TGCAGCACCCGGGGGGGACCCATTAGCACAGATACGCAGTATTTT
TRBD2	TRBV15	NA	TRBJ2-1	CATSKGLADSYNEQFF	TGTGCCACCAGCAAAGGACTAGCGGATTCCTACAATGAGCAGTTCTTC
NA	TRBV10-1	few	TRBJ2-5	CASSGGQPQETQYF	TGCGCCAGCAGTGGGGGCCAGCCTCAAGAGACCCAGTACTTC
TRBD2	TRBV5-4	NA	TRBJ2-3	CASSGSGRAADTQYF	TGTGCCAGCAGCGGTAGCGGGAGGGCCGCAGATACGCAGTATTTT
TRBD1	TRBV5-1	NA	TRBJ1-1	CASSLSGTGGEAFF	TGCGCCAGCAGCTTGTCCGGGACAGGAGGTGAAGCTTTCTTT
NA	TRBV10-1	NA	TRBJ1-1	CASSKGQNTEAFF	TGCGCCAGCAGTAAAGGACAGAACACTGAAGCTTTCTTT
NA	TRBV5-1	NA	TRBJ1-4	CASSTGQPNEKLFF	TGCGCCAGCAGCACCGGACAGCCTAATGAAAAACTGTTTTTT
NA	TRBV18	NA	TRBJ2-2	CASSPGRAIGELFF	TGTGCCAGCTCACCAGGCAGGGCGATCGGGGAGCTGTTTTTT
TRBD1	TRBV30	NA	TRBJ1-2	CAWSNTGTGAHGYTF	TGTGCCTGGAGTAATACCGGGACAGGGGCCCATGGCTACACCTTC
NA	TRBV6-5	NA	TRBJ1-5	CASSLQSGQPQHF	TGTGCCAGCAGTTTACAGAGCGGTCAGCCCCAGCATTTT
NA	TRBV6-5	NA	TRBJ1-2	CASSRGTPQGPGYTF	TGTGCCAGCAGTCGAGGGACACCCCAGGGCCCCGGCTACACCTTC
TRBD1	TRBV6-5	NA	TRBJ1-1	CASSYTGGGGTEAFF	TGTGCCAGCAGTTACACAGGGGGCGGTGGCACTGAAGCTTTCTTT
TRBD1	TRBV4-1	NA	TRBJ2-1	CASSLQGAAYNEQFF	TGCGCCAGCAGTCTCCAGGGGGCTGCCTACAATGAGCAGTTCTTC
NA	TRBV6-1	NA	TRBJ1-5	CASSDRRGSEQPQHF	TGTGCCAGCAGTGACAGGAGGGGTTCGGAACAGCCCCAGCATTTT
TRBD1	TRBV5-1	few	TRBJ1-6	CASMEDRTNSPLHF	TGCGCCAGCATGGAGGACAGGACTAATTCACCCCTCCACTTT
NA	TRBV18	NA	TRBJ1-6	CASSPPTRVRSPLHF	TGTGCCAGCTCACCACCTACCAGGGTTAGATCACCCCTCCACTTT
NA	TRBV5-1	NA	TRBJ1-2	CASSLGQTDYGYTF	TGCGCCAGCAGCCTCGGACAGACTGACTATGGCTACACCTTC
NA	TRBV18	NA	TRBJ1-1	CASLRQNTEAFF	TGTGCCAGCTTAAGACAAAACACTGAAGCTTTCTTT
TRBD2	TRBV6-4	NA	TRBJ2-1	CASSVIAGAGEQFF	TGTGCCAGCAGTGTAATAGCGGGGGCCGGTGAGCAGTTCTTC
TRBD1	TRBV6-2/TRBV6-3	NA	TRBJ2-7	CASSYLRWDRANEQYF	TGTGCCAGCAGTTACTTGAGATGGGACAGGGCTAACGAGCAGTACTTC
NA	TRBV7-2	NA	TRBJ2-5	CASSLSLGETQYF	TGTGCCAGCAGCTTAAGTCTAGGAGAGACCCAGTACTTC
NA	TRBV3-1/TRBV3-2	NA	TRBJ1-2	CASSQAAGEGYTF	TGTGCCAGCAGCCAAGCCGCAGGGGAGGGCTACACCTTC
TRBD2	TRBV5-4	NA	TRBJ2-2	CASSLNSGRAGELFF	TGTGCCAGCAGCTTGAACAGCGGGAGGGCCGGGGAGCTGTTTTTT
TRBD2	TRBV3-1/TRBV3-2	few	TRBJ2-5	CASSQASGGAETQYF	TGTGCCAGCAGCCAAGCCAGCGGGGGGGCTGAGACCCAGTACTTC